A selection of T cell receptor beta chains follows, all from one sample in a study of blood T cell repertoires in COVID-19. Using immunoSEQ multiplex PCR, the repertoire was profiled, and TCRdb retains in-frame clones only, with some absent. Altogether roughly 39,000 clones are present, about 89% being singletons, with the ten largest covering approximately 25%. Sequencing was done on a sample of peripheral blood. These receptors were obtained from a man in his fifties with active or convalescent COVID-19. CDR3s include the opening cysteine and the closing phenylalanine or tryptophan. Fields, in order: D gene, J gene, V gene, clone size, CDR3 DNA, CDR3 protein. A D gene is named only where the DNA matches it firmly. The size entry is marked missing in some rows and otherwise reads once, few, many or a size class.

d_gene: .
j_gene: TRBJ1-1
v_gene: TRBV6-5
abundance: .
CDR3nt: TGTGCCAGCAGTTACTCAGAGGCCTCCGGGGGCACTGAAGCTTTCTTT
CDR3aa: CASSYSEASGGTEAFF

d_gene: .
j_gene: TRBJ1-1
v_gene: TRBV3-1/TRBV3-2
abundance: .
CDR3nt: TGTGCCAGCAGCCAAGCGGAGATGAACACTGAAGCTTTCTTT
CDR3aa: CASSQAEMNTEAFF

d_gene: .
j_gene: TRBJ1-5
v_gene: TRBV30
abundance: .
CDR3nt: TGTGCCTGGACCGGGGGGAGCAATCAGCCCCAGCATTTT
CDR3aa: CAWTGGSNQPQHF

d_gene: .
j_gene: TRBJ2-2
v_gene: TRBV5-1
abundance: .
CDR3nt: TGCGCCAGCAGCTCAGGGCCCTCAGGGGAGCTGTTTTTT
CDR3aa: CASSSGPSGELFF

d_gene: .
j_gene: TRBJ2-2
v_gene: TRBV5-1
abundance: once
CDR3nt: TGCGCCAGCAGCTTGGACGGGGGAAGAGCCGGGGAGCTGTTTTTT
CDR3aa: CASSLDGGRAGELFF

d_gene: .
j_gene: TRBJ1-6
v_gene: TRBV6-4
abundance: .
CDR3nt: TGTGCCAGCAGTGACTCGAGGGGGAGACCCCTCCACTTT
CDR3aa: CASSDSRGRPLHF

d_gene: TRBD1
j_gene: TRBJ1-5
v_gene: TRBV6-5
abundance: .
CDR3nt: TGTGCCAGCGACAGGGGCAATCAGCCCCAGCATTTT
CDR3aa: CASDRGNQPQHF

d_gene: .
j_gene: TRBJ1-4
v_gene: TRBV12-1
abundance: .
CDR3nt: TGTGCCAGCAGCCCGGACAGGGGGATTGAAAAACTGTTTTTT
CDR3aa: CASSPDRGIEKLFF

d_gene: TRBD1
j_gene: TRBJ1-1
v_gene: TRBV19
abundance: .
CDR3nt: TGTGCCAGTAGTATGACAGGGGACACTGAAGCTTTCTTT
CDR3aa: CASSMTGDTEAFF

d_gene: .
j_gene: TRBJ1-6
v_gene: TRBV18
abundance: .
CDR3nt: TGTGCCAGCTCCCTAAGCTCCTATAATTCACCCCTCCACTTT
CDR3aa: CASSLSSYNSPLHF

d_gene: .
j_gene: TRBJ2-1
v_gene: TRBV30
abundance: .
CDR3nt: TGTGCCTGGAGTGTACTCCTAGCCTACAATGAGCAGTTCTTC
CDR3aa: CAWSVLLAYNEQFF

d_gene: .
j_gene: TRBJ1-2
v_gene: TRBV3-1/TRBV3-2
abundance: .
CDR3nt: TGTGCCAGCAGCCTACTGGACTATGGCTACACCTTC
CDR3aa: CASSLLDYGYTF

d_gene: .
j_gene: TRBJ1-1
v_gene: TRBV5-1
abundance: .
CDR3nt: TGCGCCAGCAGCTCCGGGACTGCGAACACTGAAGCTTTCTTT
CDR3aa: CASSSGTANTEAFF

d_gene: .
j_gene: TRBJ2-7
v_gene: TRBV28
abundance: .
CDR3nt: TGTGCCAGCAGTTTGGGGGACATCTCCTACGAGCAGTACTTC
CDR3aa: CASSLGDISYEQYF

d_gene: TRBD1
j_gene: TRBJ1-4
v_gene: TRBV9
abundance: .
CDR3nt: TGTGCCAGCAGCGTTTGGAGGGGGCCTAATGAAAAACTGTTTTTT
CDR3aa: CASSVWRGPNEKLFF

d_gene: TRBD2
j_gene: TRBJ2-3
v_gene: TRBV11-2
abundance: .
CDR3nt: TGTGCCAGCAGCTTAATTGCAGCTAGCGGGTTTGGCGCAGATACGCAGTATTTT
CDR3aa: CASSLIAASGFGADTQYF

d_gene: .
j_gene: TRBJ2-1
v_gene: TRBV7-9
abundance: .
CDR3nt: TGTGCCAGCAGCTTAGCGCTAGTTTACAATGAGCAGTTCTTC
CDR3aa: CASSLALVYNEQFF

d_gene: .
j_gene: TRBJ1-2
v_gene: TRBV30
abundance: .
CDR3nt: TGTGCCTGGAGTGTACAGGGTGGTCTCTATGGCTACACCTTC
CDR3aa: CAWSVQGGLYGYTF

d_gene: .
j_gene: TRBJ1-1
v_gene: TRBV6-5
abundance: .
CDR3nt: TGTGCCAGCAGTTACTTGGGCTCTGAAGCTTTCTTT
CDR3aa: CASSYLGSEAFF

d_gene: .
j_gene: TRBJ2-1
v_gene: TRBV2
abundance: .
CDR3nt: TGTGCCAGCAGGCCTGGAGGGAGCTCCTACAATGAGCAGTTCTTC
CDR3aa: CASRPGGSSYNEQFF

d_gene: TRBD2
j_gene: TRBJ2-3
v_gene: TRBV5-4
abundance: once
CDR3nt: TGTGCCAGCAGCTCGGTAGCGGGGGGGGGCACAGATACGCAGTATTTT
CDR3aa: CASSSVAGGGTDTQYF

d_gene: TRBD1
j_gene: TRBJ1-4
v_gene: TRBV4-1
abundance: .
CDR3nt: TGCGCCAGCAGCCAACCTACGACAGGGTGGAGTGAAAAACTGTTTTTT
CDR3aa: CASSQPTTGWSEKLFF

d_gene: .
j_gene: TRBJ1-5
v_gene: TRBV18
abundance: .
CDR3nt: TGTGCCAGCTCACCACCCGGAGATAGCAATCAGCCCCAGCATTTT
CDR3aa: CASSPPGDSNQPQHF

d_gene: TRBD1
j_gene: TRBJ1-3
v_gene: TRBV28
abundance: .
CDR3nt: TGTGCCAGCACTCGGGACAGGGACGGAAACACCATATATTTT
CDR3aa: CASTRDRDGNTIYF

d_gene: .
j_gene: TRBJ2-7
v_gene: TRBV5-8
abundance: .
CDR3nt: TGTGCCAGCAGCTTGCTTGGGGCGGGATACGAGCAGTACTTC
CDR3aa: CASSLLGAGYEQYF

d_gene: .
j_gene: TRBJ2-7
v_gene: TRBV5-8
abundance: .
CDR3nt: TGTGCCAGCAGCTCGGAGACAGGAGCTTCCTCCGAGCAGTACTTC
CDR3aa: CASSSETGASSEQYF

d_gene: .
j_gene: TRBJ2-1
v_gene: TRBV7-8
abundance: .
CDR3nt: TGTGCCAGCAGCTTTTACGGCGGGGACTGGAATGAGCAGTTCTTC
CDR3aa: CASSFYGGDWNEQFF

d_gene: TRBD2
j_gene: TRBJ2-3
v_gene: TRBV9
abundance: .
CDR3nt: TGTGCCAGCAGCGGGCAGCCCCTAGCGGTCGGGACAGATACGCAGTATTTT
CDR3aa: CASSGQPLAVGTDTQYF

d_gene: .
j_gene: TRBJ2-1
v_gene: TRBV10-3
abundance: .
CDR3nt: TGTGCCTCAACCGGGGAACAGAGGGGGAATGAGCAGTTCTTC
CDR3aa: CASTGEQRGNEQFF

d_gene: .
j_gene: TRBJ1-5
v_gene: TRBV19
abundance: .
CDR3nt: TGTGCCAGTAGTATAGGCAGGGCCGCCAATCAGCCCCAGCATTTT
CDR3aa: CASSIGRAANQPQHF

d_gene: TRBD2
j_gene: TRBJ2-1
v_gene: TRBV10-1
abundance: few
CDR3nt: TGCGCCAGCAGTGAGTCGCTAGCGGGGGGGGACAATGAGCAGTTCTTC
CDR3aa: CASSESLAGGDNEQFF

d_gene: TRBD2
j_gene: TRBJ2-1
v_gene: TRBV5-1
abundance: .
CDR3nt: TGCGCCAGCAGCTTCGCGGGGGGGCCCTACAATGAGCAGTTCTTC
CDR3aa: CASSFAGGPYNEQFF

d_gene: TRBD2
j_gene: TRBJ2-1
v_gene: TRBV4-2
abundance: .
CDR3nt: TGTGCCAGCAGCCCCGGGGTAACCGGGACTAGCGGGAGGGCTCGTGAGCAGTTCTTC
CDR3aa: CASSPGVTGTSGRAREQFF

d_gene: .
j_gene: TRBJ1-1
v_gene: TRBV3-1/TRBV3-2
abundance: .
CDR3nt: TGTGCCAGCAGCCAAGCGGGGAACACTGAAGCTTTCTTT
CDR3aa: CASSQAGNTEAFF

d_gene: TRBD1
j_gene: TRBJ1-4
v_gene: TRBV28
abundance: .
CDR3nt: TGTGCCAGCAGTCCTTGGGACAGAGCTAATGAAAAACTGTTTTTT
CDR3aa: CASSPWDRANEKLFF

d_gene: .
j_gene: TRBJ1-2
v_gene: TRBV29-1
abundance: .
CDR3nt: TGCAGCGTTGGAGGGAATGGCTACACCTTC
CDR3aa: CSVGGNGYTF

d_gene: .
j_gene: TRBJ1-3
v_gene: TRBV12-3/TRBV12-4
abundance: .
CDR3nt: TGTGCCAGCAGTTCAGTGTCAGGAAACACCATATATTTT
CDR3aa: CASSSVSGNTIYF

d_gene: TRBD1
j_gene: TRBJ1-5
v_gene: TRBV30
abundance: .
CDR3nt: TGTGCCTGGACCCCCGGACAGGGATATCAGCCCCAGCATTTT
CDR3aa: CAWTPGQGYQPQHF

d_gene: .
j_gene: TRBJ1-2
v_gene: TRBV10-2
abundance: .
CDR3nt: TGCGCCAGCAGTGAGTCCGGGGGTAGGGCTGGCTACACCTTC
CDR3aa: CASSESGGRAGYTF

d_gene: .
j_gene: TRBJ1-1
v_gene: TRBV3-1/TRBV3-2
abundance: .
CDR3nt: TGTGCCAGCAGCCAAGATCCGCGGCTGAACACTGAAGCTTTCTTT
CDR3aa: CASSQDPRLNTEAFF

d_gene: .
j_gene: TRBJ2-1
v_gene: TRBV7-2
abundance: .
CDR3nt: TGTGCCAGCAGCTTAGACGGGCGGGCCTTTTTGGGGCAGTTCTTC
CDR3aa: CASSLDGRAFLGQFF

d_gene: .
j_gene: TRBJ1-1
v_gene: TRBV5-1
abundance: .
CDR3nt: TGCGCCAGCAGGAGCGAAACTGAAGCTTTCTTT
CDR3aa: CASRSETEAFF

d_gene: .
j_gene: TRBJ1-2
v_gene: TRBV28
abundance: .
CDR3nt: TGTGCCAGCAGTTTCTCGGGCTATGGCTACACCTTC
CDR3aa: CASSFSGYGYTF

d_gene: TRBD2
j_gene: TRBJ2-1
v_gene: TRBV27
abundance: .
CDR3nt: TGTGCCAGCAGTTCCCGCGGACTAGCGGGCTTTAACAATGAGCAGTTCTTC
CDR3aa: CASSSRGLAGFNNEQFF

d_gene: TRBD2
j_gene: TRBJ2-1
v_gene: TRBV19
abundance: .
CDR3nt: TGTGCCAGCCGGCAACTAGCGGATTACAATGAGCAGTTCTTC
CDR3aa: CASRQLADYNEQFF

d_gene: TRBD2
j_gene: TRBJ2-5
v_gene: TRBV30
abundance: .
CDR3nt: TGTGCCTGGAGAGGGGGACTAGGGGTGGAGACCCAGTACTTC
CDR3aa: CAWRGGLGVETQYF

d_gene: TRBD1
j_gene: TRBJ1-4
v_gene: TRBV5-1
abundance: .
CDR3nt: TGCGCCAGCCGCTCCGGGACAGGCAATGAAAAACTGTTTTTT
CDR3aa: CASRSGTGNEKLFF

d_gene: TRBD2
j_gene: TRBJ2-5
v_gene: TRBV18
abundance: .
CDR3nt: TGTGCCAGCTCACTGCCTAGCGGAAAATATCAAGAGACCCAGTACTTC
CDR3aa: CASSLPSGKYQETQYF

d_gene: .
j_gene: TRBJ2-1
v_gene: TRBV5-6
abundance: .
CDR3nt: TGTGCCAGCAGCTTGACAGGGATCTTCTACAATGAGCAGTTCTTC
CDR3aa: CASSLTGIFYNEQFF

d_gene: .
j_gene: TRBJ2-3
v_gene: TRBV12-3/TRBV12-4
abundance: .
CDR3nt: TGTGCCAGCACCAACAGCGATACGCAGTATTTT
CDR3aa: CASTNSDTQYF

d_gene: TRBD2
j_gene: TRBJ2-5
v_gene: TRBV6-5
abundance: .
CDR3nt: TGTGCCAGCAGTTACTCGGGTCTAGCGGTCGAAGAGACCCAGTACTTC
CDR3aa: CASSYSGLAVEETQYF

d_gene: TRBD1
j_gene: TRBJ2-7
v_gene: TRBV6-6
abundance: .
CDR3nt: TGTGCCGCAGCCAGGGGACAGGGGGTAAACGAGCAGTACTTC
CDR3aa: CAAARGQGVNEQYF

d_gene: TRBD2
j_gene: TRBJ2-1
v_gene: TRBV5-1
abundance: .
CDR3nt: TGCGCCAGCAGCTCAGGACTAGATCGCCCCTACAATGAGCAGTTCTTC
CDR3aa: CASSSGLDRPYNEQFF

d_gene: TRBD1
j_gene: TRBJ2-1
v_gene: TRBV7-7
abundance: few
CDR3nt: TGTGCCAGCAGCTCGGGACAGGGTACCTACAATGAGCAGTTCTTC
CDR3aa: CASSSGQGTYNEQFF

d_gene: TRBD1
j_gene: TRBJ2-2
v_gene: TRBV19
abundance: .
CDR3nt: TGTGCCAGTAGTGGGACAGGGGTGGCCGGGGAGCTGTTTTTT
CDR3aa: CASSGTGVAGELFF

d_gene: TRBD1
j_gene: TRBJ2-7
v_gene: TRBV2
abundance: .
CDR3nt: TGTGCCAGCAAGACAGGGACGCGGGCCGACGAGCAGTACTTC
CDR3aa: CASKTGTRADEQYF